This T cell receptor (beta chain) appears in the sequencing data of a study of response to subunit inactivated influenza vaccine. The study's findings and limits: Seasonal influenza vaccination, on each occasion, was suggested by the authors to recruit few new T cells.

In TCRdb, the RT-PCR reads were re-called with MiXCR into one record per CDR3 protein. The sample lists about 780,000 distinct CDR3 sequences; under 20% were seen once. This clonotype came up a few times. Its antigen remains unknown. The source is a man aged 45-65 years who received an inactivated influenza vaccine. The specimen comprised PBMCs from blood, sampled roughly 5 days after vaccination.

This chain's CDR3 is CSAASERTPGELFF. The DNA of the CDR3 is TGCAGCGCAGCTAGCGAAAGGACCCCCGGGGAGCTGTTTTTT. The chain combines TRBV29-1 with TRBJ2-2; D is possibly TRBD2 (6 bases). The CDR3 runs to 14 residues. Trimming shortened V by 7 bases and J by 6 bases, and 18 bases separated the two germline ends. In germline, CDR1 is SQVTM, CDR2 ANQGSEA.